The 11 T cell receptor beta chains below come from one sample, sequenced in a study of Tregs in tolerant kidney transplant recipients. The nonmyeloablative bone marrow transplants came from related graft donors, with transient mixed chimerism. Here immunoSEQ multiplex PCR was the method, and the copy in TCRdb shows in-frame clones only, minus some. Found here are 95,000 or so clones, approximately 94% of them singletons; the top ten hold about 1.5%. Sample: CD4+ T cells from blood (PBMCs), taken 12 months after the transplant. Receptor source: a human patient who received a combined kidney and bone marrow transplant. Part of the T cell pool may stem from the graft donor.

J is TRBJ1-6 and V is TRBV5-4; TRBD1 is a possible D gene (6 bases). CDR1 and CDR2 (germline): SGHNT, YYREEE (reference sequence). The CDR3 runs 14 residues. V was pared by 5 bases and J by 4 bases, with 10 bases between. CDR3 amino acids: CASRIGGYNSPLHF. The CDR3 DNA sequence: TGTGCCAGCAGAATAGGGGGTTATAATTCACCCCTCCACTTT.

The chain joins TRBV11-2 to TRBJ2-7; the match to TRBD2 covers 13 bases. Germline CDR1 SGHAT, CDR2 FQNNGV. Trimming took 5 bases from V and 6 from J; bases not matched to a gene: 4. The CDR3 spans 14 residues. The DNA of the CDR3 is TGTGCCAGCAGCGGACTAGCGGGGGTTCCCGAGCAGTACTTC. Protein product: CASSGLAGVPEQYF.

J is TRBJ1-6 and V is TRBV5-1; TRBD1 agrees at 9 bases. This CDR3 is 15 amino acids long. The ends lost 0 bases at V and 6 bases at J; junction bases unmatched: 1. The germline V gene encodes CDR1 SGHRS and CDR2 YFSETQ. CDR3 region: CASSLGGQGNSPLHF. The CDR3 DNA is TGCGCCAGCAGCTTGGGGGGACAGGGTAATTCACCCCTCCACTTT.

CDR3 nucleotides: TGTGCCAGCAGCGTACGCGTTCAAGAGACCCAGTACTTC. It encodes CASSVRVQETQYF. The rearrangement links TRBV9 to TRBJ2-5; D remains unclear. V lost 1 base, J lost 2 bases, and 6 bases lay in between. CDR1 and CDR2 from the germline V gene are SGDLS and YYNGEE. There are 13 residues in the CDR3.

The V gene is TRBV29-1, the J gene TRBJ1-1, with 12 bases identical to TRBD1. CDR3 length: 11 amino acids. Germline trimming cut 6 bases from V and 11 bases from J; bases unmatched to any gene: 4. Germline V lookup: CDR1 SQVTM, CDR2 ANQGSEA. Here the CDR3 reads CSVGQGARAFF. CDR3 sequence (DNA): TGCAGCGTGGGACAGGGGGCTAGGGCTTTCTTT.

The V call is TRBV7-9, the J call TRBJ2-7; TRBD1 might be the D (5 bases). Deletions cut 5 bases from V and 2 bases from J, with 19 bases between. The CDR3 extends over 16 amino acids. The germline gives CDR1 SEHNR, CDR2 FQNEAQ (reference sequence). CDR3 nucleotides: TGTGCCAGCAGCCAGGGCATAAGGAGTGTTCCCTACGAGCAGTACTTC. Protein product: CASSQGIRSVPYEQYF. Complete variable domain (other parts from reference TRBV7-9 and TRBJ2-7): DTGVSQNPRHKITKRGQNVTFRCDPISEHNRLYWYRQTLGQGPEFLTYFQNEAQLEKSRLLSDRFSAERPKGSFSTLEIQRTEQGDSAMYLCASSQGIRSVPYEQYFGPGTRLTVT.

This chain connects TRBV11-1 to TRBJ2-7; tentative D call: TRBD1 (6 bases). V dropped 2 bases and J dropped 1 base, with 12 bases sitting between them. CDR1 is SGHAT, CDR2 FQDESV, per germline (reference sequence). The CDR3 contains 15 residues. Written as DNA, the CDR3 is TGTGCCAGCAGCTTATTACCAGGGGATTCCTACGAGCAGTACTTC. Its protein product is CASSLLPGDSYEQYF.

The chain recombines TRBV10-3 with TRBJ1-4, with 8 bases that match TRBD1. The CDR3 loop spans 14 amino acids. Germline trimming cut 6 bases from V and 8 bases from J; bases unmatched to any gene: 8. Germline-derived CDR1 and CDR2 are ENHRY and SYGVKD. CDR3 nucleotide sequence: TGTGCCATCAGAGGACAGGGCGGTGGGGAAAAACTGTTTTTT. Its protein product is CAIRGQGGGEKLFF.

As concerns this clone: The CDR3 ends on some other residue instead of the conserved phenylalanine or tryptophan, so this is likely a read error. Because the CDR3's place on the DNA is in doubt, the DNA is left out and the CDR3 is given as listed by TCRdb. The chain employs TRBV29-1 and TRBJ2-7; the DNA was not used to check the table's D call, TRBD2. The CDR3 is made up of 12 amino acids, end residues included. Germline V gene data show CDR1 as SQVTM and CDR2 as ANQGSEA. CDR3 region: CSVLTPTSGTHH.

The chain couples TRBV19 to TRBJ2-2; the match to TRBD2 covers 9 bases. CDR3 length equals 17 residues. Losses at the gene ends were 3 bases for V and 6 bases for J; bases not matched to a gene: 11. Germline loops: CDR1 LNHDA, CDR2 SQIVND (reference sequence). CDR3 loop: CASSMDRTSAMAGELFF. CDR3 nucleotide sequence: TGTGCCAGTAGTATGGACCGGACTAGCGCAATGGCCGGGGAGCTGTTTTTT.

The V gene is TRBV30, the J gene TRBJ1-2; D perhaps matches TRBD1 (6 bases). CDR3 length: 13 amino acids. CDR1 and CDR2 from the germline V gene are GTSNPN and SVGIG (reference sequence). V was pared by 8 bases and J by 0 bases, with 13 bases between. This CDR3 is CATKTGPNYGYTF. The CDR3 coding sequence is TGTGCCACAAAGACAGGTCCTAACTATGGCTACACCTTC. The full variable domain, with the rest looked up from reference TRBV30 and TRBJ1-2, is SQTIHQWPATLVQPVGSPLSLECTVEGTSNPNLYWYRQAAGRGLQLLFYSVGIGQISSEVPQNLSASRPQDRQFILSSKKLLLSDSGFYLCATKTGPNYGYTFGSGTRLTVV.